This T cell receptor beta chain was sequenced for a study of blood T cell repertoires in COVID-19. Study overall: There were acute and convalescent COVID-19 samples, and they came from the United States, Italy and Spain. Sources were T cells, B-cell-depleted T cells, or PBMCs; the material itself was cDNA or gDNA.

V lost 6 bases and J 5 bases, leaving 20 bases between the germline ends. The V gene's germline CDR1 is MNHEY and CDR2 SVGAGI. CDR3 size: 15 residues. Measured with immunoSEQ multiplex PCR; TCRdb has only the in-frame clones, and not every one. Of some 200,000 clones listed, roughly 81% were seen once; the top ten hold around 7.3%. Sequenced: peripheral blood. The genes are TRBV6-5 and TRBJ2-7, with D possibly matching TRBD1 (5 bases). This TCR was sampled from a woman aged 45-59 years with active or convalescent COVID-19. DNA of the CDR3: TGTGCCAGCAGCCAGAGGAAGGGGCAACGGGACGAGCAGTACTTC. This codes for CASSQRKGQRDEQYF.